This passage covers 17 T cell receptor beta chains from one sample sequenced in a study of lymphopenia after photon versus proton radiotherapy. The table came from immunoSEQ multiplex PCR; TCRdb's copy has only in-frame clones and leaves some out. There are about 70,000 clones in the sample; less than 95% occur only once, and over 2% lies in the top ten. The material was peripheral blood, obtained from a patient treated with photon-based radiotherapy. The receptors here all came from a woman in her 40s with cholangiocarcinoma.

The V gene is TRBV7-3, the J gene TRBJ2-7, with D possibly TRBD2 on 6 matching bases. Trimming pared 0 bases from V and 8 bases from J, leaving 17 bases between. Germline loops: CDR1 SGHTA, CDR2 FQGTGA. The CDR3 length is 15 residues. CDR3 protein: CASSLTSGLRDQQYF. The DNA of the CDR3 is TGTGCCAGCAGCTTAACCTCGGGACTCCGAGATCAGCAGTACTTC.

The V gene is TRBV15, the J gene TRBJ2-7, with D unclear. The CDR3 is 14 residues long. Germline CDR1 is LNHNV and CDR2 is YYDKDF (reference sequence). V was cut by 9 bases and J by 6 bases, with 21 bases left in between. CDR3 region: CATESAPSSGEQYF. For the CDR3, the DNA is TGTGCCACGGAGAGCGCACCGTCCTCGGGCGAGCAGTACTTC.

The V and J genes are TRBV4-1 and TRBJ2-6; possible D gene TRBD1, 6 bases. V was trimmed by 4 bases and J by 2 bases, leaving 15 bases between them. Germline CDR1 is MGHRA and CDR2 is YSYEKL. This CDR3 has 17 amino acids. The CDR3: CASSPVDSEPGANVLTF. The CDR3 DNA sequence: TGCGCCAGCAGCCCGGTGGACAGCGAGCCTGGGGCCAACGTCCTGACTTTC.

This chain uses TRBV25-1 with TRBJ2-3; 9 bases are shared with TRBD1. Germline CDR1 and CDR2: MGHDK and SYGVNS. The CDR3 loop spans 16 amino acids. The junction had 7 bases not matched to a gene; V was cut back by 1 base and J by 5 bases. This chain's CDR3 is CASSELGDRVEDTQYF. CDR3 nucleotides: TGTGCCAGCAGTGAATTAGGGGACAGGGTGGAAGATACGCAGTATTTT.

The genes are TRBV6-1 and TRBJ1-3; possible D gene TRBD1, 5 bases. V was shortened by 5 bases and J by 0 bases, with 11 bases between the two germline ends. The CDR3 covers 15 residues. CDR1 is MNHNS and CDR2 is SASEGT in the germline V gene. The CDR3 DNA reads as TGTGCCAGCAGTACCGGGGCACTCTCTGGAAACACCATATATTTT. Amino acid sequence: CASSTGALSGNTIYF.

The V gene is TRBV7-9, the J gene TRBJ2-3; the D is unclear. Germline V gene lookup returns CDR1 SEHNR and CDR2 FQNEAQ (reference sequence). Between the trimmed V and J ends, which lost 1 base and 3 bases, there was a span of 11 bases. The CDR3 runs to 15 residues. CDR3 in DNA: TGTGCCAGCAGCTTAGGGTTTGGCCTGACAGATACGCAGTATTTT. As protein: CASSLGFGLTDTQYF.

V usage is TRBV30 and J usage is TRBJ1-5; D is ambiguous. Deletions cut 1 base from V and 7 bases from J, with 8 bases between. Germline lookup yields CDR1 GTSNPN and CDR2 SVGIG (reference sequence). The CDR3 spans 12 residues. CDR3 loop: CAWSGERQPQHF. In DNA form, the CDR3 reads TGTGCCTGGAGTGGGGAGCGGCAGCCCCAGCATTTT.

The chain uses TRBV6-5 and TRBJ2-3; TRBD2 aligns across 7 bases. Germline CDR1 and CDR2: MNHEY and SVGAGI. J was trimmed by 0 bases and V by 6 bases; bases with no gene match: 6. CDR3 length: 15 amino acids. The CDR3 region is CASRETSHSTDTQYF. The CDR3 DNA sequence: TGTGCCAGCAGAGAGACTAGCCATAGCACAGATACGCAGTATTTT.

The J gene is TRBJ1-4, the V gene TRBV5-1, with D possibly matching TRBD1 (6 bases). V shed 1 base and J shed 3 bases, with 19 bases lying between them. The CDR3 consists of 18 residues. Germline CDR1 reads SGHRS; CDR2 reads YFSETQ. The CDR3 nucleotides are TGCGCCAGCAGCTTGAAGGAATGGGAAAACAGGGCTAATGAAAAACTGTTTTTT. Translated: CASSLKEWENRANEKLFF.

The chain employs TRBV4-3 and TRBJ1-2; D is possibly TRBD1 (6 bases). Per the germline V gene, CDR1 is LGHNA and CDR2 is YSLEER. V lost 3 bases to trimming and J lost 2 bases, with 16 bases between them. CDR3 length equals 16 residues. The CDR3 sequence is CASSQVRGGDNYGYTF. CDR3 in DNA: TGCGCCAGCAGCCAGGTGAGGGGGGGCGACAACTATGGCTACACCTTC.

CDR3 in DNA: TGTGCCATCACCATCAGTGGAGGAAACACCATATATTTT. Protein sequence: CAITISGGNTIYF. The J gene is TRBJ1-3, the V gene TRBV10-3; D remains unclear. V gave up 7 bases and J gave up 4 bases, with 11 bases separating them. CDR1 is ENHRY and CDR2 is SYGVKD in the germline V gene. The CDR3 runs to 13 residues.

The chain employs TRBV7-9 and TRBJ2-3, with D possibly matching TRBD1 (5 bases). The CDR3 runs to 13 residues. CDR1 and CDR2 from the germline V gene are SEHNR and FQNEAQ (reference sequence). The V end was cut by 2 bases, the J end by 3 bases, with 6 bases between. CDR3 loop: CASSLKGTDTQYF. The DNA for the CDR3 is TGTGCCAGCAGCTTAAAGGGGACAGATACGCAGTATTTT.

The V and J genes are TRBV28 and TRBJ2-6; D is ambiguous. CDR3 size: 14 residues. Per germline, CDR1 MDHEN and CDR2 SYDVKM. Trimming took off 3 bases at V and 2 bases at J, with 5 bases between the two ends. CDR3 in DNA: TGTGCCAGCAGTTTGACTGCTGGGGCCAACGTCCTGACTTTC. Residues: CASSLTAGANVLTF.

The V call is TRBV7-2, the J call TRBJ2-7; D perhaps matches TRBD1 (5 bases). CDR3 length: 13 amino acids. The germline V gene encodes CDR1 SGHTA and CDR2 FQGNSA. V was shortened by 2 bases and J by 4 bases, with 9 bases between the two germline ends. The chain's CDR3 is CASSLNTGYEQYF. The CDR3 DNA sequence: TGTGCCAGCAGCTTAAATACAGGTTACGAGCAGTACTTC.

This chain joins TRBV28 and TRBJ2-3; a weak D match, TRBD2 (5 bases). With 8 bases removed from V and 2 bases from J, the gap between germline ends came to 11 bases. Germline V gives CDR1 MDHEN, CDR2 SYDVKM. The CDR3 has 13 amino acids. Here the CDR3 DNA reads TGTGCCAGCCGGACGACTAACACAGATACGCAGTATTTT. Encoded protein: CASRTTNTDTQYF. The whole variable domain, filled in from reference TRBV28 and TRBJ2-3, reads DVKVTQSSRYLVKRTGEKVFLECVQDMDHENMFWYRQDPGLGLRLIYFSYDVKMKEKGDIPEGYSVSREKKERFSLILESASTNQTSMYLCASRTTNTDTQYFGPGTRLTVL.

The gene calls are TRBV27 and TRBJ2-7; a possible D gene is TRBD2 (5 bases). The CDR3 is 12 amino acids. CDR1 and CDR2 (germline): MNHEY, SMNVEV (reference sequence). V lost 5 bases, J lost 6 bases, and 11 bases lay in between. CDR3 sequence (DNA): TGTGCCAGCAGTCTAGCTAGAGGCGAGCAGTACTTC. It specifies CASSLARGEQYF.

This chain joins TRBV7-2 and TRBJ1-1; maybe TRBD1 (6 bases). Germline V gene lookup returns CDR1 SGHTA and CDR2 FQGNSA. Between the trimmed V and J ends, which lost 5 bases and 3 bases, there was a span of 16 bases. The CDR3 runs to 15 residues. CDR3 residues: CASSESLRGDTEAFF. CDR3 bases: TGTGCCAGCAGCGAATCCTTGAGGGGGGACACTGAAGCTTTCTTT.